This T cell receptor beta chain was recorded in a study of blood T cell repertoires in COVID-19. Background on the study: PBMCs, B-cell-depleted T cells, or T cells provided the cDNA or gDNA that made up the material.

Germline CDR1 and CDR2: LNHNV and YYDKDF (reference sequence). V dropped 0 bases and J dropped 0 bases, with 6 bases sitting between them. The CDR3 is made up of 15 amino acids. This clone was found once. Within the sample, other DNA sequences also encode this same CDR3. Measured with immunoSEQ multiplex PCR; TCRdb has only the in-frame clones, and not every one. The sample lists tens of thousands of clones, roughly 90% occurring once. The rearrangement joins TRBV15 to TRBJ1-3; no reliable D call. The sequence was obtained from a woman at least 80 years old with acute or convalescent COVID-19. Sample: peripheral blood. This chain's CDR3 is CATSRDLGSGNTIYF. Written as DNA, the CDR3 is TGTGCCACCAGCAGAGATCTCGGCTCTGGAAACACCATATATTTT.